These 4 T cell receptor beta chains were sequenced from one sample in a study of T cell responses to AZD1222 COVID-19 vaccine. The assay was immunoSEQ multiplex PCR, and TCRdb's table has in-frame clones only and misses some. The repertoire holds more than 130,000 clones, with 90% as singletons. The sequencing used peripheral blood, collected on day 0 of AZD1222 vaccination. Receptors were obtained from an adult in good health.

The rearrangement links TRBV6-5 to TRBJ2-7; 11 positions match TRBD1. The trim removed 4 bases at V and 4 bases at J, leaving 6 bases unmatched. There are 15 residues in the CDR3. Germline CDR1 and CDR2: MNHEY and SVGAGI. The CDR3, as DNA: TGTGCCAGCAGTTTCGCCGGGGACAGGGGGTACGAGCAGTACTTC. It translates to CASSFAGDRGYEQYF.

The genes are TRBV15 and TRBJ2-2, with D possibly matching TRBD2 (6 bases). CDR3 length: 13 amino acids. Germline V lookup: CDR1 LNHNV, CDR2 YYDKDF (reference sequence). Trimming shortened V by 7 bases and J by 7 bases, and 13 bases separated the two germline ends. CDR3 in DNA: TGTGCCACCACCGGGAGAGCGGGCGGGGAGCTGTTTTTT. Its protein product is CATTGRAGGELFF.

This clone appeared once. V usage is TRBV4-1 and J usage is TRBJ1-5; 7 bases align to TRBD1. This CDR3 is 16 amino acids long. V shed 4 bases and J 0 bases; nucleotides not matched to a gene: 6. CDR1 and CDR2 (germline): MGHRA, YSYEKL. The CDR3 bases are TGCGCCAGCAGCCTCCGGGACAGTTATAGCAATCAGCCCCAGCATTTT. Protein sequence: CASSLRDSYSNQPQHF.

The V gene is TRBV25-1, the J gene TRBJ1-2; TRBD1 is a possible D gene (5 bases). Germline V gene lookup returns CDR1 MGHDK and CDR2 SYGVNS. V was clipped by 3 bases and J by 3 bases, with 5 bases between them. CDR3 length equals 12 residues. The CDR3 reads CASSEGHYGYTF. The CDR3 DNA reads as TGTGCCAGCAGTGAGGGGCACTATGGCTACACCTTC.